This TCR beta chain derives from a study of blood T cells in healthy people across ages. Of note for this clonotype: Its antigen is still unknown.

All donors came from Russia, were Caucasian and healthy, and spanned ages 6 to 90. In germline, CDR1 is DFQATT, CDR2 SNEGSKA (reference sequence). V lost 2 bases and J lost 5, with 9 bases in between. The CDR3 runs 13 residues. Findings and caveats of the study: Unsorted PBMCs ruled out conclusive naive versus antigen-experienced comparison.

Primed by a sample-barcoded 5' primer and a J-beta primer mix, a second PCR proceeded for 7 to 11 cycles. Tags on each cDNA molecule came from a template-switch adaptor with 12 random nucleotides. Paired-end reads containing CDR3 totaled no fewer than 2.5 million for each sample. TCRdb processed the 5' RACE reads anew with MiXCR; each CDR3 protein has one entry. This sample has 1.5 million to 2 million distinct CDR3 sequences, with roughly 49% found just once. Sequences were obtained from blood. The receptor comes from a woman aged 40 to 50 in good health. V is TRBV20-1 and J is TRBJ1-4; D call uncertain. The CDR3: CSARHSWNEKLFF. CDR3 nucleotide sequence: TGCAGTGCTAGACATAGTTGGAATGAAAAACTGTTTTTT.